This T cell receptor (beta chain) was recovered during a study of glioma-infiltrating T cells after dendritic cell vaccination. As for the study in general: Patients received three intradermal dendritic cell vaccine injections at biweekly intervals.

On this clone: The antigen remains undetermined.

Described time point: after dendritic cell vaccination, including at tumor progression/relapse. Study conclusions and caveats: Few patients contributed both blood and tumor specimens.

The PCR used 60 V beta and 13 J beta primers. Profiled with immunoSEQ multiplex PCR; TCRdb holds only in-frame clones, not every one. In the table there are under 130,000 clones, almost 90% of which are singletons. The origin of this receptor is a human donor with glioblastoma. The sequenced sample was blood, obtained after dendritic cell vaccination.

This chain's CDR3 is CASGPPRQGPGGANVLTF. CDR3 DNA sequence: TGTGCTAGTGGGCCTCCTCGACAGGGGCCTGGGGGGGCCAACGTCCTGACTTTC. The chain recombines TRBV12-5 with TRBJ2-6; 8 bases fit TRBD1. CDR3 size: 18 residues. V was clipped by 6 bases and J by 4 bases; unmatched bases: 14. Germline V gene data show CDR1 as LGHNT and CDR2 as FRNRAP.